The 4 T cell receptor beta chains below all came from one sample that was sequenced in a study of T-cell memory formation after mild COVID-19. One entry per CDR3 protein results from TCRdb running MiXCR on the 5' RACE reads. The repertoire includes more than 450,000 distinct CDR3 sequences, around 17% of them detected once, and more than 10% sits in the top ten. Sequences were obtained from PBMCs or a T cell subset sorted from them (not recorded which). All receptors derive from an adult woman who had mild COVID-19 (a few samples of this study predate the infection). Cell type and time point are not known.

This rearrangement joins TRBV7-9 to TRBJ2-1; D perhaps matches TRBD1 (5 bases). Trimming left V 1 base short and J 1 base short, with 11 bases between. CDR1 and CDR2 (germline): SEHNR, FQNEAQ (reference sequence). The CDR3 covers 16 residues. CDR3 in amino acids: CASSLVGSGSYNEQFF. DNA for the CDR3: TGTGCCAGCAGCTTAGTAGGTTCAGGGTCCTACAATGAGCAGTTCTTC. The full variable domain, its missing parts supplied by reference TRBV7-9 and TRBJ2-1, is DTGVSQNPRHKITKRGQNVTFRCDPISEHNRLYWYRQTLGQGPEFLTYFQNEAQLEKSRLLSDRFSAERPKGSFSTLEIQRTEQGDSAMYLCASSLVGSGSYNEQFFGPGTRLTVL.

This clonotype showed up just a few times. This CDR3 is CASSLGAGDRFF. The CDR3 DNA is TGTGCCAGCAGTTTAGGGGCAGGGGATCGGTTCTTC. The rearrangement links TRBV12-3 or TRBV12-4 to TRBJ2-1, with D perhaps matching TRBD1 (6 bases). The CDR3 has 12 residues. Trimming removed 1 base at V and 15 bases at J, with 13 bases between.

At least ten counts were recorded for this clonotype. This chain links TRBV2 with TRBJ2-5; perhaps TRBD2 as D (5 bases). V lost 3 bases to trimming and J lost 3 bases, with 8 bases between them. CDR1 SNHLY and CDR2 FYNNEI come from the germline V gene. The CDR3 is made up of 13 amino acids. CDR3 coding DNA: TGTGCCAGCAGTGAGAGGAGGAAAGAGACCCAGTACTTC. Amino acid sequence: CASSERRKETQYF.

This clonotype was observed a few times. The V gene is TRBV9, the J gene TRBJ1-2; tentatively, D is TRBD1 (5 bases). The CDR3 has 15 amino acids. Germline V lookup: CDR1 SGDLS, CDR2 YYNGEE. V lost 0 bases and J lost 7, with 16 bases in between. CDR3 residues: CASSVETVLRSGYTF. The CDR3 DNA reads TGTGCCAGCAGCGTAGAGACAGTTCTTAGAAGTGGCTACACCTTC.